This paragraph covers one T cell receptor (beta chain) sequence. Its cognate antigen is unknown. These data belong to a study of T cell repertoires in cytomegalovirus infection. Study background: Newly reported HLA-C-restricted and thoroughly characterized HLA-B-restricted CMV epitopes were employed. Evidence of both CMV infection and a matching HLA type came from public TCR beta signatures.

Study-level points and caveats: Summed frequency of shared TCR beta families picked out CMV carriers who also had the relevant HLA.

Using its own MiXCR run on the reads, TCRdb lists one record per CDR3 protein. The profile shows about 340,000 distinct CDR3 sequences, 25% to 35% of them singletons. J lost 6 bases, V lost 4 bases, and 7 bases had no gene match. Germline V gives CDR1 MDHEN, CDR2 SYDVKM. The CDR3 spans 14 residues. The chain uses TRBV28 and TRBJ2-5; 8 positions agree with TRBD1. This receptor was taken from a human donor in good health (CMV status not recorded). Some clones in this sample may be carry-over from other donors' samples. The sample here was cultured PBMCs, taken from culture after CMV antigen stimulation. The CDR3 spells CASSSGGAIQTQYF. The CDR3 DNA follows: TGTGCCAGCAGTTCAGGGGGCGCTATACAGACCCAGTACTTC.